This TCR beta chain stems from a study of CD4 T cells in relation to SARS-CoV-2 and coronaviruses. At the level of the study: ViraFEST: approximately 10-day antigen culture of PBMCs, then TCR beta CDR3 sequencing. Findings and limits, study-wide: In about 65% of donors, memory CD4+ clonotypes crossrecognized SARS-CoV-2 and at least one common cold coronavirus spike.

Turning to this clone: Its specificity is not known.

CDR1 is ENHRY and CDR2 is SYGVKD in the germline V gene. This CDR3 has 15 amino acids. V lost 0 bases and J lost 5, with 10 bases in between. CD4+ T cells from unexposed donors were obtained before the COVID-19 pandemic (2011-2018). After ten to eleven days of culture, CD4+ T cells were isolated. Unexposed-donor CD4+ T cells were probed with SARS-CoV-2 S/N and four cold-coronavirus spikes, cells permitting. Cultures received half-medium IL-2 refreshes on days 3 and 7. Sequenced by immunoSEQ multiplex PCR; TCRdb stores in-frame clones only, minus some. In the table there are approximately 20,000 clones, 76% of which are singletons.

The clonotype was recovered from a human donor in good health. The chain links TRBV10-3 to TRBJ1-4; TRBD1 might be the D (6 bases). What was sequenced was CD4+ T cells from PBMCs, cultured in vitro. The CDR3 region is CAISESGGANEKLFF. The CDR3 nucleotides are TGTGCCATCAGTGAGTCGGGGGGCGCAAATGAAAAACTGTTTTTT.